This T cell receptor (beta chain) was retrieved from a study of a mutant IDH1 vaccine in newly diagnosed glioma. On the study more broadly: Investigators started vaccination 4-6 weeks after radiotherapy alone, or with temozolomide cycles. Visits V12 and V13 fell at weeks 35 and 47, respectively. Study-wide results and limits: Changes to the top peripheral T cell clonotypes appeared unrelated to pseudoprogression.

CDR1 is SGDLS and CDR2 is YYNGEE in the germline V gene. Losses at the gene ends were 6 bases for V and 0 bases for J; bases not matched to a gene: 11. The CDR3 runs to 16 residues. Produced via immunoSEQ multiplex PCR; TCRdb's table is partial and in-frame only. Altogether tens of thousands of clones are present, approximately 84% being singletons, with the ten largest covering around 4.5%. As to time point: week 47, end of study. Doses consisted of 300 ug of mutant IDH1 20-mer peptide each, paired with topical imiquimod. Eight vaccinations reached patients in weeks 1, 3, 5, 7, 11, 15, 19 and 23. As concerns this clone: Its antigen is unknown.

This TCR came from a woman under 40 with glioma. Some clones in this sample may be carry-over from other donors' samples. V and J are TRBV9 and TRBJ1-1; TRBD1 matches 7 bases. This material consisted of PBMCs, taken from a glioma patient whose treatment included an IDH1 peptide vaccine. DNA for the CDR3: TGTGCCAGCACCAAAGGGGACAGTTTAATGAACACTGAAGCTTTCTTT. It codes for CASTKGDSLMNTEAFF.